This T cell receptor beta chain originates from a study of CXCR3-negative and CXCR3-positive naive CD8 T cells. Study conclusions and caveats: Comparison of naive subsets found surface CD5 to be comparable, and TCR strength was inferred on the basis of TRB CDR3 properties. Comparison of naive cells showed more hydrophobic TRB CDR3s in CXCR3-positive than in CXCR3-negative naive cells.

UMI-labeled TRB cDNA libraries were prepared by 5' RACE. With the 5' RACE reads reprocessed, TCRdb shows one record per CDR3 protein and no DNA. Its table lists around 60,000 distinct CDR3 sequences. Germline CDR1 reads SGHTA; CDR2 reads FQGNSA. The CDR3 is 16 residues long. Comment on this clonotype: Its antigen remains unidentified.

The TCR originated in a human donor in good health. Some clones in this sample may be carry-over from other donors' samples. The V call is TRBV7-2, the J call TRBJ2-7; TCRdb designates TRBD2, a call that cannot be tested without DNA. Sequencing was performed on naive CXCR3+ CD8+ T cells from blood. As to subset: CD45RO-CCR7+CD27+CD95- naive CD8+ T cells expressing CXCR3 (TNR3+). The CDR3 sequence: CASSLTAGTSSYEQYF.